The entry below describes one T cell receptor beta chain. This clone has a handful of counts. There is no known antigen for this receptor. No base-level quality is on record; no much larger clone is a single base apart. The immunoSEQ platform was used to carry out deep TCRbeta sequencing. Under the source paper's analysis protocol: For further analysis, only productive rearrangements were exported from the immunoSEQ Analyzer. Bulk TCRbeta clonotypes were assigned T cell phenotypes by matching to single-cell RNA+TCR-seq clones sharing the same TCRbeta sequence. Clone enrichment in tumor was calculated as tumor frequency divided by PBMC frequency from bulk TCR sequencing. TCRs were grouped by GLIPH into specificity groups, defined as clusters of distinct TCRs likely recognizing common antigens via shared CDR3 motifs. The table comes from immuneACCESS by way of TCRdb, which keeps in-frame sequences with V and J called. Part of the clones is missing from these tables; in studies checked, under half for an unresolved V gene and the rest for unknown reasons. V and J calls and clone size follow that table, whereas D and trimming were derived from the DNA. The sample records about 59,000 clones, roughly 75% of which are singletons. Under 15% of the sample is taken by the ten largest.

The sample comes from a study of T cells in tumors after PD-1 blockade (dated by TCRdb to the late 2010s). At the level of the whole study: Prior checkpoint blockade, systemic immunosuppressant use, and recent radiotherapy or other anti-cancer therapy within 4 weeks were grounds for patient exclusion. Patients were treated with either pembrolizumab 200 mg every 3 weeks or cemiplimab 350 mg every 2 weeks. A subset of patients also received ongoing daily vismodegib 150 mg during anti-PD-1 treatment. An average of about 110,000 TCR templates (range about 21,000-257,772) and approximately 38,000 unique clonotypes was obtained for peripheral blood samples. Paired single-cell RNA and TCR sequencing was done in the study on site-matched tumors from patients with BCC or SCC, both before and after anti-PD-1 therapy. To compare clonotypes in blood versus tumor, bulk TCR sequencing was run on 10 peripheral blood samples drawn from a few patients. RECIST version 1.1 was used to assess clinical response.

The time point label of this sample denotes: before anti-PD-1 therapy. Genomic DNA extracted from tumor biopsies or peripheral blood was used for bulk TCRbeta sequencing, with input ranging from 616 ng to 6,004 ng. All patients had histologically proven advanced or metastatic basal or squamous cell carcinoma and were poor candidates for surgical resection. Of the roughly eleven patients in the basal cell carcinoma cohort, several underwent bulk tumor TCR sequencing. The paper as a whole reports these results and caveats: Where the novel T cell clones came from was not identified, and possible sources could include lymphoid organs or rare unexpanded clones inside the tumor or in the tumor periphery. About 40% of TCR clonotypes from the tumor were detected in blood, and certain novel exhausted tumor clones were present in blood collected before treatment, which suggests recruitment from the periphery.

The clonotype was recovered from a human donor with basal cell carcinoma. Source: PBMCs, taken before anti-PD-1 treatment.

The DNA reads TGCAGCGTCGACGGCGGATCCTACGAGCAGTACTTC. Translated, this gives CSVDGGSYEQYF. The V and J segments used are TRBV29-1 and TRBJ2-7; the D gene remains uncertain. The CDR3 spans 12 residues, from the cysteine through the phenylalanine. Kept here is only the CDR3 DNA, which spans 36 bases and is read in frame from base 1. The junction shows trimming of 6 bases on V and 1 base on J, plus 10 bases between the germline ends. The germline V gene supplies CDR1 SQVTM and CDR2 ANQGSEA.